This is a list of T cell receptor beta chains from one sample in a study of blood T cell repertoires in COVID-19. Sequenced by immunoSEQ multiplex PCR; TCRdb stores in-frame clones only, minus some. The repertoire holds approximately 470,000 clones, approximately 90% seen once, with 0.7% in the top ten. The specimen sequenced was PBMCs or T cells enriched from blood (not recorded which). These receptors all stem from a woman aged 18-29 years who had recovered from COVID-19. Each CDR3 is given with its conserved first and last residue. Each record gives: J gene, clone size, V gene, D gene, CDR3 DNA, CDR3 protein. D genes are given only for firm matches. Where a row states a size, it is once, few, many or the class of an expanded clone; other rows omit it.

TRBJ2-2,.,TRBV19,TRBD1,TGTGCCAGTAGTATAGATGGACAGGCCGGGGAGCTGTTTTTT,CASSIDGQAGELFF
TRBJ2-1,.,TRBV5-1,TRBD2,TGCGCCAGCAGCCTCCCGGGGGGGGGAAATTACAATGAGCAGTTCTTC,CASSLPGGGNYNEQFF
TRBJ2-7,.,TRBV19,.,TGTGCCAGTAGCACCGGGGATTCCTACGAGCAGTACTTC,CASSTGDSYEQYF
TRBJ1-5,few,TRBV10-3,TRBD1,TGTGCCATCAGCGCACAGGGGGCGACGAGCAATCAGCCCCAGCATTTT,CAISAQGATSNQPQHF
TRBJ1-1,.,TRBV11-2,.,TGTGCCAGCAGCTTAAGGGGACTCTTGAACACTGAAGCTTTCTTT,CASSLRGLLNTEAFF
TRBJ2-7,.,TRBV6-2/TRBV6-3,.,TGTGCCAGCAGTTTGAGCAGGGGTGAATACGAGCAGTACTTC,CASSLSRGEYEQYF
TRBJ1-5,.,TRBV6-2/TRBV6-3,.,TGTGCCAGCAGTCGGTTAATGGTGCCCCAGCATTTT,CASSRLMVPQHF
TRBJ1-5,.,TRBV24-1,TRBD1,TGTGCCACCAGTGATTCCGGACCTGGACAGGGGAGTCAGCCCCAGCATTTT,CATSDSGPGQGSQPQHF
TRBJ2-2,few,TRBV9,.,TGTGCCAGCAGCGCGTATAACACCGGGGAGCTGTTTTTT,CASSAYNTGELFF
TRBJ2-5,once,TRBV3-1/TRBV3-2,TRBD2,TGTGCCAGCAGCCAAGGGTCGAGCGGGGACCAAGAGACCCAGTACTTC,CASSQGSSGDQETQYF
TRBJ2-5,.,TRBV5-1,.,TGCGCCAGCAGCTTGGGGGCCGAAGAGACCCAGTACTTC,CASSLGAEETQYF
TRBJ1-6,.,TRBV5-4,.,TGTGCCAGCAGCTTGGATTCCAGATCACCCCTCCACTTT,CASSLDSRSPLHF
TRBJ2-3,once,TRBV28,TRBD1,TGTGCCAGCAGCAACAGGGGGCGCGCAGATACGCAGTATTTT,CASSNRGRADTQYF
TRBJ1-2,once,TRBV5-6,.,TGTGCCAGCAGCTTCTACAGGGAAGGGAACTATGGCTACACCTTC,CASSFYREGNYGYTF
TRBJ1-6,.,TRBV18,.,TGTGCCAGCTCACCAGCAGGGTTGGGATCACCCCTCCACTTT,CASSPAGLGSPLHF
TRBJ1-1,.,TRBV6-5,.,TGTGCCAGCAGGGACGCTCCGGGACATCAAGCTTTCTTT,CASRDAPGHQAFF
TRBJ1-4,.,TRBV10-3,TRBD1,TGTGCCATCAGCTCCTCCCCGGGACAGGGGGATGAAAAACTGTTTTTT,CAISSSPGQGDEKLFF
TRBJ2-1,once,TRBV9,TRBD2,TGTGCCAGCAGCGTAGAAGGTAGCGGGGGTAATGAGCAGTTCTTC,CASSVEGSGGNEQFF
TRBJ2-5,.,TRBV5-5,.,TGTGCCAGCACCGCGAGGAGGGTCGGACAGGCCCAGTACTTC,CASTARRVGQAQYF
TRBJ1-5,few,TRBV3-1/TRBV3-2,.,TGTGCCAGCAGCCCGACAGGCGGAGATCAGCCCCAGCATTTT,CASSPTGGDQPQHF
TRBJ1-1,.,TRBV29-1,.,TGCAGCGTTGTTCGTGCAGGGGCGGGGGGTGAAGCTTTCTTT,CSVVRAGAGGEAFF
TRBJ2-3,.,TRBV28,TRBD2,TGTGCCAGCAGTTTGAAACTAGCGGGTGGGAGGGATACGCAGTATTTT,CASSLKLAGGRDTQYF
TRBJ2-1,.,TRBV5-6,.,TGTGCCAGCAGCCGCAGGGGGGCGGATGAGCAGTTCTTC,CASSRRGADEQFF
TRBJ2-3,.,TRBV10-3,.,TGTGCCATCAGTGAAACTAGCACAGATACGCAGTATTTT,CAISETSTDTQYF
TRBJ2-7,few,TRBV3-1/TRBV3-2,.,TGTGCCAGCAGCCTTCGACAGACCTACGAGCAGTACTTC,CASSLRQTYEQYF
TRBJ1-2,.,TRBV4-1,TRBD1,TGCGCCAGCAGCCAAGTGACAGGGGGCAACTATGGCTACACCTTC,CASSQVTGGNYGYTF
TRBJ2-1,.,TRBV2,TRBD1,TGTGCCAGCAGTGGACAGGGGCATGAGCAGTTCTTC,CASSGQGHEQFF
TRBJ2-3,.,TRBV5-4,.,TGTGCCAGCAGCTTGGCCAGGCGCACAGATACGCAGTATTTT,CASSLARRTDTQYF
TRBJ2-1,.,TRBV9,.,TGTGCCGGGGGGGACGATGACAGGCTAACTTCATTCTCCTACAATGAGCAGTTCTTC,CAGGDDDRLTSFSYNEQFF
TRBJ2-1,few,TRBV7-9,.,TGTGCCAGCAGCTTAGCGAGGGATGAGCAGTTCTTC,CASSLARDEQFF
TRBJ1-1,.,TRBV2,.,TGTGCCAGCAGTGAGGCCCGTGAAGCTTTCTTT,CASSEAREAFF
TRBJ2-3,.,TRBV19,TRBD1,TGTGCCAGTAGTATAGAACGGGGGACAGGGGGCCCCACAGATACGCAGTATTTT,CASSIERGTGGPTDTQYF
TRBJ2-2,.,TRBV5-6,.,TGTGCCAGCAGCCTATTAAACACCGGGGAGCTGTTTTTT,CASSLLNTGELFF
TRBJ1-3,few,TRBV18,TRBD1,TGTGCCAGCTCACCACAGGGGGCACCTGGAAACACCATATATTTT,CASSPQGAPGNTIYF
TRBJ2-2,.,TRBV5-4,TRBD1,TGTGCCAGCAGGGGGACAGGGTCGGCCGGGGAGCTGTTTTTT,CASRGTGSAGELFF
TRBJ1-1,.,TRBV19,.,TGTGCCAGTAGTCGTTTTCAGGGTTTGCAGAACACTGAAGCTTTCTTT,CASSRFQGLQNTEAFF
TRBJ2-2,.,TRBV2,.,TGTGCCAGCAAGCGGCGGGGGCCACTCACGACGGAGGAGCTGTTTTTT,CASKRRGPLTTEELFF
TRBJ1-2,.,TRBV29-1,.,TGCAGCGTTGAAGCAGAGACAGTCCCCTATGGCTACACCTTC,CSVEAETVPYGYTF
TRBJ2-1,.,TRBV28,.,TGTGCCAGCAGTTTAGGAGGGGAAGTCTACAATGAGCAGTTCTTC,CASSLGGEVYNEQFF
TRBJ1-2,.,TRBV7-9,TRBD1,TGTGCCAGCAGCTTAGATGCAGGGGGCTGGTATGGCTACACCTTC,CASSLDAGGWYGYTF
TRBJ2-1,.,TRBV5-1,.,TGCGCCAGCAGCTTGATTCCAGGGGAGCCCAATGAGCAGTTCTTC,CASSLIPGEPNEQFF
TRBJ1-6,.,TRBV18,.,TGTGCCAGCTCACCACGTGGCCCCGACAGCTCACCCCTCCACTTT,CASSPRGPDSSPLHF
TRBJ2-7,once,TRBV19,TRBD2,TGTGCCACTCCCAAAACCGGGACTAGCGCGTACGAGCAGTACTTC,CATPKTGTSAYEQYF
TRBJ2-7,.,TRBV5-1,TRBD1,TGCGCCAGCAGCATATCAGGGGGCGGCGAGCAGTACTTC,CASSISGGGEQYF
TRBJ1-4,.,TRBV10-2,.,TGCGCCAGCAAGCGAGAGGCGACTAATGAAAAACTGTTTTTT,CASKREATNEKLFF
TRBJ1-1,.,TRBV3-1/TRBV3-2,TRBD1,TGTGCCAGCAGCCAAGCCACAGGGGGCCTATGGACTGAAGCTTTCTTT,CASSQATGGLWTEAFF
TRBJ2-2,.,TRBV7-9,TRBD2,TGTGCCAGCAGCTTAGAAGCGGGGCGGAGGACCGGGGAGCTGTTTTTT,CASSLEAGRRTGELFF
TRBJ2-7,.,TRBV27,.,TGTGCCAGCAGTTTATCGGGGCAGCGCACAGCCTACGAGCAGTACTTC,CASSLSGQRTAYEQYF
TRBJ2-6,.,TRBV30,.,TGTGCCTGGAGTGACAGCCGAGTTTTCTCTGGGGCCAACGTCCTGACTTTC,CAWSDSRVFSGANVLTF
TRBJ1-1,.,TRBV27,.,TGTGCCAGCAGTTTAGCGACAGGTGGAACTGAAGCTTTCTTT,CASSLATGGTEAFF
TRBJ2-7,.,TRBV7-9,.,TGTGCCAGCAGCTTAGTCGGGTCCGCCTACGAGCAGTACTTC,CASSLVGSAYEQYF
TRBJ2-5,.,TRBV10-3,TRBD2,TGTGCCATCAGTGATGGCGGGGGGGACCAAGAGACCCAGTACTTC,CAISDGGGDQETQYF
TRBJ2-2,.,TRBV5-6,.,TGTGCCAGCAGCTTGGCGGGGTCGAGCGGGGAGCTGTTTTTT,CASSLAGSSGELFF
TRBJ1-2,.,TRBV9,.,TGTGCCAGCAGGCAGGATGATGGCTACACCTTC,CASRQDDGYTF
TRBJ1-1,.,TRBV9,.,TGTGCCAGCAGCGTAGCTTACCCAGGGATCGCTTTCTTT,CASSVAYPGIAFF
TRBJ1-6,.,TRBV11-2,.,TGTGCCAGCAGCCCCGGCCCCGGGACACCTCGTTATAATTCACCCCTCCACTTT,CASSPGPGTPRYNSPLHF
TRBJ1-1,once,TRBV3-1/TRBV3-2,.,TGTGCCAGCAGCCAAGATGGGGGGAAAACGAACACTGAAGCTTTCTTT,CASSQDGGKTNTEAFF